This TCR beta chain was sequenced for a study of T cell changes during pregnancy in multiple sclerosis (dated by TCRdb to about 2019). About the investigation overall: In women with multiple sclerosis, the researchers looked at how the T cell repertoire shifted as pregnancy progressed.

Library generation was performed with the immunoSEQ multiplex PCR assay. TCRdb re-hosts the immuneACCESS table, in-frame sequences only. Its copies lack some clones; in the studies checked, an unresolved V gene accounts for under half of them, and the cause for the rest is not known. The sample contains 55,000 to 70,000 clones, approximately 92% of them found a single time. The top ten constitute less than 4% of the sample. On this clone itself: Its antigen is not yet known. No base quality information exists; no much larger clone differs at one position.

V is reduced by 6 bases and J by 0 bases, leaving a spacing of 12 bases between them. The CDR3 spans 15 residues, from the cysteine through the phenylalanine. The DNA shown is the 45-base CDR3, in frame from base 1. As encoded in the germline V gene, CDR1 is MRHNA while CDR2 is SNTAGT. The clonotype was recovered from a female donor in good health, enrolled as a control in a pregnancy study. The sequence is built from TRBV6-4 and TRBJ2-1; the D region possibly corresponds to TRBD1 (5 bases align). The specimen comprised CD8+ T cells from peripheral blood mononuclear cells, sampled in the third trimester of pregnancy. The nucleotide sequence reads TGTGCCAGCAGCTCGACAGTGGGCTCCTACAATGAGCAGTTCTTC. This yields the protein CASSSTVGSYNEQFF.